Each of the 16 T cell receptor beta chains below was sequenced from the same sample in a study of cytomegalovirus exposure and HLA in healthy donors. The primer mix had 60 Vbeta and 13 Jbeta primers. Libraries were prepared by immunoSEQ multiplex PCR; TCRdb keeps only in-frame clonotypes and omits some of them. The table shows 150,000 to 200,000 clones, with around 75% occurring only once. Specimen: PBMCs. All receptors come from a middle-aged woman in good health and CMV-seropositive.

DNA of the CDR3: TGTGCCTGGAGTCGGTCAGGGTACGAGCAGTACTTC. Amino acids: CAWSRSGYEQYF. The V gene is TRBV30, the J gene TRBJ2-5, with D perhaps TRBD1 (5 bases). The last part of the DNA fits TRBJ2-7 better; the J call may be wrong. Germline loops: CDR1 GTSNPN, CDR2 SVGIG (reference sequence). The length of the CDR3 is 12 residues.

There are a few counts of this clone. This chain links TRBV30 with TRBJ2-1; TRBD1 matches 7 bases. With 4 bases clipped from V and 8 bases from J, the junction kept 11 bases outside the gene matches. Germline V gene lookup returns CDR1 GTSNPN and CDR2 SVGIG (reference sequence). CDR3 length equals 14 residues. CDR3 residues: CAWTPPPGGHEQFF. The CDR3 DNA is TGTGCCTGGACCCCACCCCCAGGGGGTCATGAGCAGTTCTTC.

This chain links TRBV5-8 with TRBJ1-1, with unresolved D. Between the trimmed V and J ends, which lost 4 bases and 1 base, there was a span of 8 bases. Germline V gene lookup returns CDR1 SGHTS and CDR2 YDEGEE. The CDR3 covers 13 residues. The CDR3 sequence: CASSLTQNTEAFF. The CDR3 coding sequence is TGTGCCAGCAGCCTAACCCAGAACACTGAAGCTTTCTTT.

The chain joins TRBV7-2 to TRBJ1-6; possibly TRBD1 for D (5 bases). From germline, CDR1 is SGHTA and CDR2 FQGNSA. The V and J ends lost 2 bases and 14 bases respectively, with 19 bases between them. The length of the CDR3 is 15 residues. CDR3 sequence: CASSLWGGSGEALHF. The CDR3 DNA follows: TGTGCCAGCAGCTTATGGGGCGGATCCGGTGAGGCCCTCCACTTT.

The chain combines TRBV6-5 with TRBJ2-5, with D possibly TRBD2 on 6 matching bases. TRBJ2-7 explains the end of the DNA better; the J call may be wrong. The CDR3 sequence is 14 residues long. Germline-derived CDR1 and CDR2 are MNHEY and SVGAGI. The CDR3 bases are TGTGCCAGCAGCCGCGGGGACCGGGACTACGAGCAGTACTTC. This gives the protein CASSRGDRDYEQYF.

The chain uses TRBV4-2 and TRBJ2-1; TRBD2 might be the D (6 bases). This CDR3 region has 16 residues. CDR1 is LGHNA, CDR2 YNFKEQ, per germline. Trimming took 0 bases from V and 3 from J, leaving 12 bases between them. Here the CDR3 reads CASSQEGRGYYNEQFF. The CDR3 DNA follows: TGTGCCAGCAGCCAAGAGGGGCGGGGTTACTACAATGAGCAGTTCTTC.

This chain connects TRBV19 to TRBJ2-1, with 7 bases identical to TRBD1. The CDR3 sequence is 14 residues long. Trimming cost V 2 bases and J 2 bases; bases outside gene matches: 0. In germline, CDR1 is LNHDA, CDR2 SQIVND (reference sequence). CDR3 in DNA: TGTGCCAGTAGTATACAGGGGGCCTACAATGAGCAGTTCTTC. The encoded protein is CASSIQGAYNEQFF. The full variable domain, completed using reference TRBV19 and TRBJ2-1, is DGGITQSPKYLFRKEGQNVTLSCEQNLNHDAMYWYRQDPGQGLRLIYYSQIVNDFQKGDIAEGYSVSREKKESFPLTVTSAQKNPTAFYLCASSIQGAYNEQFFGPGTRLTVL.

This clone appeared once. This CDR3 is also generated by other DNA sequences in the sample. The rearrangement joins TRBV2 to TRBJ2-3; perhaps TRBD1 as D (6 bases). The CDR3 runs to 11 residues. V was cut by 6 bases and J by 5 bases, with 6 bases left in between. Germline CDR1 SNHLY, CDR2 FYNNEI. CDR3 region: CASRGGDTQYF. The CDR3 nucleotides read TGTGCCAGCAGAGGGGGAGATACGCAGTATTTT.

This chain links TRBV18 with TRBJ1-1; D gene unclear. The germline CDR1 and CDR2 sequences are KGHSH and LQKENI. The CDR3 runs to 13 residues. Deletions cut 3 bases from V and 1 base from J, with 6 bases between. The DNA for the CDR3 is TGTGCCAGCTCACCGCAGGCGAACACTGAAGCTTTCTTT. It is translated as CASSPQANTEAFF. Variable domain in full (rest from reference TRBV18 and TRBJ1-1): NAGVMQNPRHLVRRRGQEARLRCSPMKGHSHVYWYRQLPEEGLKFMVYLQKENIIDESGMPKERFSAEFPKEGPSILRIQQVVRGDSAAYFCASSPQANTEAFFGQGTRLTVV.

The table lists this clone with a few counts. The chain combines TRBV27 with TRBJ1-4; D unclear. CDR3 size: 14 residues. Trimming pared 5 bases from V and 0 bases from J, leaving 7 bases between. The germline CDR1 and CDR2 sequences are MNHEY and SMNVEV (reference sequence). The CDR3: CASSGLATNEKLFF. In DNA form, the CDR3 reads TGTGCCAGCAGTGGACTTGCAACTAATGAAAAACTGTTTTTT.

The chain carries TRBV28 and TRBJ2-5, with D possibly TRBD1 on 5 matching bases. TRBJ2-7 matches the DNA end more closely, so the J call is doubtful. This CDR3 is 14 amino acids long. The germline CDR1 and CDR2 sequences are MDHEN and SYDVKM. CDR3 sequence: CATSTGRASYEQYF. DNA of the CDR3: TGTGCCACTTCGACGGGCAGGGCCTCCTACGAGCAGTACTTC.

This clone was observed once. This chain links TRBV28 with TRBJ2-2; TRBD2 matches at 9 bases. V shed 5 bases and J 5 bases; nucleotides not matched to a gene: 12. Germline values: CDR1 MDHEN, CDR2 SYDVKM. The CDR3 extends over 17 amino acids. The CDR3 sequence: CASSPLASGINTGELFF. CDR3 nucleotides: TGTGCCAGCAGTCCTTTGGCTAGCGGGATTAATACCGGGGAGCTGTTTTTT.

This clone was counted a few times. This chain links TRBV7-2 with TRBJ1-1; 11 bases map to TRBD1. CDR1 and CDR2 from the germline V gene are SGHTA and FQGNSA. The CDR3 runs to 16 residues. V shed 8 bases, J shed 7 bases, and the junction held 15 bases outside the gene matches. The CDR3 nucleotides are TGTGCCAGCGCCAGTGGACAGGGGGCAGTGGGCATTGAAGCTTTCTTT. It encodes CASASGQGAVGIEAFF.

Only one count was recorded for this clone. The CDR3 DNA sequence: TGTGCCAGCAGACAGGGGGCGGGAGGATACTACGAGCAGTACTTC. Translating it yields CASRQGAGGYYEQYF. This rearrangement joins TRBV6-5 to TRBJ2-7; tentative D call: TRBD1 (9 bases). V lost 6 bases, J lost 3 bases, and 18 bases lay in between. CDR1 is MNHEY, CDR2 SVGAGI, per germline. This CDR3 is 15 amino acids long.

This clone was counted a few times. The chain recombines TRBV9 with TRBJ1-1; no clear D gene. V was clipped by 5 bases and J by 5 bases, with 19 bases between them. Germline values: CDR1 SGDLS, CDR2 YYNGEE. The CDR3 sequence is 15 residues long. The CDR3: CASSAQTSTGTEAFF. The CDR3, as DNA: TGTGCCAGCAGTGCCCAAACTTCCACGGGAACTGAAGCTTTCTTT.

This clone was picked up one time. The chain links TRBV18 to TRBJ2-7, with 9 bases matching TRBD2. CDR3 length equals 16 residues. The germline gives CDR1 KGHSH, CDR2 LQKENI. V lost 6 bases, J lost 4 bases, and 13 bases stayed unmatched. CDR3 protein: CASSPVLSSGVYEQYF. The CDR3 bases are TGTGCCAGCTCCCCCGTTTTATCTAGCGGGGTTTACGAGCAGTACTTC.